The 8 T cell receptor beta chains presented below share a single source sample, sequenced in a study of blood T cell repertoires in COVID-19. The assay was immunoSEQ multiplex PCR, and TCRdb's table has in-frame clones only and misses some. The sample lists 350,000 to 450,000 clones, roughly 85% occurring once. Input material: peripheral blood. The receptors here all came from a woman aged 18-29 years with acute or convalescent COVID-19.

V gene TRBV3-1 (or the pseudogene TRBV3-2) combines with J gene TRBJ2-7; 12 positions match TRBD2. The V gene end was trimmed by 1 base and the J gene end by 10 bases; junction bases not matched to a gene: 5. Germline values: CDR1 LGHDT, CDR2 YNNKEL (reference sequence). The CDR3 has 14 amino acids. The CDR3 loop reads CASSQASSGRAQYF. CDR3 nucleotide sequence: TGTGCCAGCAGCCAAGCGTCTAGCGGGAGGGCCCAGTACTTC.

CDR3 in DNA: TGTGCCAGCAGCCCGGGGAGGGGGGACACCGGGGAGCTGTTTTTT. It specifies CASSPGRGDTGELFF. The chain carries TRBV4-2 and TRBJ2-2, with TRBD2 as a possible D gene (7 bases). There are 15 residues in the CDR3. V was shortened by 4 bases and J by 3 bases, with 12 bases between the two germline ends. Germline-derived CDR1 and CDR2 are LGHNA and YNFKEQ.

This chain connects TRBV20-1 to TRBJ2-1, with TRBD1 identical over 12 bases. J lost 8 bases, V lost 3 bases, and 11 bases had no gene match. Per germline, CDR1 DFQATT and CDR2 SNEGSKA (reference sequence). The CDR3 totals 16 residues. The chain's CDR3 is CSASSPLGQGADEQFF. The CDR3 coding sequence is TGCAGTGCTAGTTCACCTCTGGGACAGGGGGCCGATGAGCAGTTCTTC.

The V call is TRBV21-1, the J call TRBJ1-2; the tabulated D call, TRBD1, remains unverified against the DNA. TRBV21-1 is a pseudogene. The CDR3 sequence is 11 residues long. CDR3 coding DNA: TGTGCCAGGGCACAGGGCTATGGCTACACCTTC. Translation: CARAQGYGYTF.

This clone turned up a few times. The V and J genes are TRBV5-6 and TRBJ2-3; D unclear. CDR3 size: 15 residues. CDR1 and CDR2 (germline): SGHDT, YYEEEE. V was trimmed by 2 bases and J by 0 bases, leaving 10 bases between them. The CDR3 here is CASSFGAISTDTQYF. The CDR3, as DNA: TGTGCCAGCAGCTTCGGAGCGATTAGCACAGATACGCAGTATTTT.

This rearrangement joins TRBV3-1 (or the pseudogene TRBV3-2) to TRBJ2-1; D is possibly TRBD2 (6 bases). The CDR3 is 15 residues long. Germline V gene sequence: CDR1 LGHDT, CDR2 YNNKEL (reference sequence). V gave up 4 bases and J gave up 7 bases, with 17 bases separating them. CDR3 sequence reads: CASSPQLTSWNEQFF. The CDR3 nucleotides read TGTGCCAGCAGCCCCCAACTGACTAGTTGGAATGAGCAGTTCTTC.

This rearrangement joins TRBV6-5 to TRBJ1-4; no firm D call. Trimming shortened V by 1 base and J by 8 bases, and 14 bases separated the two germline ends. Germline lookup yields CDR1 MNHEY and CDR2 SVGAGI. This CDR3 is built from 15 residues. In DNA form, the CDR3 reads TGTGCCAGCAGTTACTTTCGAGCATCGAGCGAAAAACTGTTTTTT. Translation: CASSYFRASSEKLFF.

The rearrangement links TRBV7-3 to TRBJ2-2; possibly TRBD1 for D (5 bases). This CDR3 has 14 residues. Trimming took 5 bases from V and 2 from J, leaving 9 bases between them. The germline V gene has CDR1 SGHTA and CDR2 FQGTGA. The CDR3 nucleotides are TGTGCCAGCAGCCCCGACAGTAACACCGGGGAGCTGTTTTTT. This gives the protein CASSPDSNTGELFF. Full variable domain (rest looked up from reference TRBV7-3 and TRBJ2-2): GAGVSQTPSNKVTEKGKYVELRCDPISGHTALYWYRQSLGQGPEFLIYFQGTGAADDSGLPNDRFFAVRPEGSVSTLKIQRTERGDSAVYLCASSPDSNTGELFFGEGSRLTVL.